This T cell receptor beta chain was recovered during a study of T cell responses to AZD1222 COVID-19 vaccine. Study-wide findings and caveats: Donors were chiefly white British, with a greater number of females, and clonal diversity was perhaps underestimated. Increases in Spike-specific TCR breadth and depth were seen after two AZD1222 doses. In the spike-specific TCR repertoire, nearly half reportedly target unmutated variant regions.

Trimming took 2 bases from V and 2 from J; bases not matched to a gene: 4. The germline V gene has CDR1 SQVTM and CDR2 ANQGSEA. The CDR3 sequence is 15 residues long. The repertoire was sequenced with immunoSEQ multiplex PCR; TCRdb's copy has only in-frame clones and lacks some. The sample contains 110,000 or so clones, around 90% of which appear only once. This clone was recorded once. The antigen remains unidentified. This clonotype was sampled from an adult in good health. Sequencing used peripheral blood, obtained on day 0 of AZD1222 vaccination. The chain uses TRBV29-1 and TRBJ1-2, with 11 positions matching TRBD1. CDR3: CSVEPWTGGNYGYTF. CDR3 DNA: TGCAGCGTTGAACCTTGGACAGGGGGCAACTATGGCTACACCTTC.